The text below deals with one T cell receptor beta chain. This sample is drawn from a study of blood T cell repertoires in COVID-19. The wider study: COVID-19 samples from acute and convalescent phases originated in the United States, Italy and Spain. Sources were T cells, B-cell-depleted T cells, or PBMCs; the material itself was cDNA or gDNA.

The CDR3 has 15 amino acids. Germline V gene data show CDR1 as SGHRS and CDR2 as YFSETQ. V was cut by 0 bases and J by 8 bases, with 14 bases left in between. Original analysis: Quantification of nucleated cells was approximated via reference gene primer amplification. The repertoire was sequenced with immunoSEQ multiplex PCR; TCRdb's copy has only in-frame clones and lacks some. V, J and clone size were drawn from that table, and D and trimming were deduced from the DNA. The sample carries roughly 51,000 clones, just over 90% recorded once. Sequencing used peripheral blood. This clonotype was sampled from a man in his 70s with acute or convalescent COVID-19. J is TRBJ1-4 and V is TRBV5-1; D remains ambiguous. For the CDR3, the DNA is TGCGCCAGCAGCTTGGGAGGCGGGGATCGCGAAAAACTGTTTTTT. Amino acid sequence: CASSLGGGDREKLFF.